The source of this TCR beta chain is a study of CD4+ T cells in melanoma. The protocol was immunoSEQ multiplex PCR, while the TCRdb copy is restricted to in-frame clones and leaves out a portion. The sample holds 18,000 or so clones, 65% to 85% seen once. About this clone: The antigen remains unidentified.

Study-wide results and limits: A reported correlation linked neoantigen-specific CD4+ T cells to CD8+, macrophage and B cell function. Neoantigen-specific CD4+ T cells in melanoma reportedly had diverse differentiation states.

The sample was cells from a culture (not recorded whether cultured in vitro). The clonotype was recovered from a human donor with melanoma.

The CDR3 region has the DNA TGCGCCAGCAGCATACGGGACAGGGAGATAGAGACCCAGTACTTC. Translation: CASSIRDREIETQYF. The chain combines TRBV5-1 with TRBJ2-5; 9 nucleotides line up with TRBD1. V trimming: 4 bases; J trimming: 4 bases; junction bases outside the gene matches: 8. Per germline, CDR1 SGHRS and CDR2 YFSETQ. The CDR3 spans 15 residues.